This T cell receptor beta chain was recovered during a study (dated by TCRdb to between 2011 and 2013). By sample share, this clonotype is medium-sized (0.01 to 0.1%). Its antigen specificity is not known. Base qualities are not provided; no much larger clone lies one nucleotide away. V loses 0 bases, J loses 4 bases, and the germline ends lie 13 bases apart. CDR1 GTSNPN and CDR2 SVGIG are derived from the germline V gene (reference sequence). The CDR3 goes from the cysteine to the phenylalanine over 15 residues. The retained sequence is limited to the CDR3, 45 bases, with the frame set at the first base. Reads for this sample came from an Illumina Genome Analyzer IIx. Clones were called with MiXCR by TCRdb after fastp trimmed the public reads at Q25, and only in-frame beta chains were retained. Each CDR3 protein gets just one entry, which takes the most common genes and DNA from the rows behind it. The sample table contains about 7,100 distinct CDR3 sequences; only one count was recorded for roughly 32% of them. The ten largest clones represent roughly 22% of the sample.

The chain was built from TRBV30 and TRBJ1-5; TRBD1 could be the D gene, as 5 bases match. The sequence came from a human donor. The sample comprised blood. The CDR3 corresponds to CAWSVTKQGNQPQHF. At the DNA level, the sequence is TGTGCCTGGAGTGTAACGAAGCAGGGAAATCAGCCCCAGCATTTT.